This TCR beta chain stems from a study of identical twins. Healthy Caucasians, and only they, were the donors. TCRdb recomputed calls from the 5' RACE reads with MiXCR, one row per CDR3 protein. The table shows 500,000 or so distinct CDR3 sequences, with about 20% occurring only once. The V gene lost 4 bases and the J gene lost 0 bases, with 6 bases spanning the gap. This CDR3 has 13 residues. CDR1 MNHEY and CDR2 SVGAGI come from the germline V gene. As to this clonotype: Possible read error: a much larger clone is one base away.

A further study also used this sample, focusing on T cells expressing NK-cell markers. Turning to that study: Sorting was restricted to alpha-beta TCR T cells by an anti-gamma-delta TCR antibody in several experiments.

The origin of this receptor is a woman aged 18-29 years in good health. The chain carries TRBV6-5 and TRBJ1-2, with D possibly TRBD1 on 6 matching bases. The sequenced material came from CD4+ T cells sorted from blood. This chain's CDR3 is CASSWTANYGYTF. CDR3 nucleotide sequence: TGTGCCAGCAGTTGGACAGCTAACTATGGCTACACCTTC.